The present TCR beta chain was sequenced within a study of shared clonotypes between healthy human individuals. Findings and caveats of the study: Though the depth was large, rarefaction showed that sorted-subset sequencing was incomplete. Estimated richness was generally greater in naive than memory subsets.

The V gene lost 3 bases and the J gene lost 8 bases, with 11 bases spanning the gap. The CDR3 totals 13 residues. Germline loops: CDR1 SGHDT, CDR2 YYEEEE. Concerning this clone: The antigen remains unidentified.

The protocol was immunoSEQ multiplex PCR, while the TCRdb copy is restricted to in-frame clones and leaves out a portion. The sample lists about a million clones, roughly 80% seen once, with 0.89% in the top ten. The origin of this receptor is a man aged 18 to 29 in good health. Some clones in this sample may be carry-over from other donors' samples. The sequenced material came from memory CD4+ T cells from PBMCs. Subset described: CD45RA-negative fraction. The V gene is TRBV5-6, the J gene TRBJ1-4, with D hard to call. The CDR3 is CASSSPGVEKLFF. The CDR3 DNA reads TGTGCCAGCAGCTCCCCGGGTGTGGAAAAACTGTTTTTT.